This entry lists 14 T cell receptor beta chains sequenced from one sample in a study of blood T cell repertoires in COVID-19. Clones were sequenced by immunoSEQ multiplex PCR, and TCRdb holds only the in-frame ones, with some missing. The top ten clones hold 2.5% to 3% of a sample with a few hundred thousand clones, over 75% of them seen once. Sequenced sample: PBMCs or T cells enriched from blood (not recorded which). The source is a woman aged 30 to 39 who had recovered from COVID-19.

The rearrangement joins TRBV9 to TRBJ1-1, with a tentative D call TRBD1 (5 bases). V dropped 4 bases and J dropped 2 bases, with 12 bases sitting between them. In germline, CDR1 is SGDLS, CDR2 YYNGEE. This CDR3 has 14 amino acids. Written as DNA, the CDR3 is TGTGCCAGCAGCCTCGAAGGACACAACACTGAAGCTTTCTTT. This translates into CASSLEGHNTEAFF.

CDR3 sequence: CASSTGGAGETQYF. CDR3 bases: TGTGCCAGCAGCACCGGGGGGGCCGGAGAGACCCAGTACTTC. The chain is built from TRBV7-2 and TRBJ2-5; 8 nucleotides match TRBD2. This CDR3 region has 14 residues. V lost 5 bases and J lost 4; bases outside the gene matches: 6. Germline V gene sequence: CDR1 SGHTA, CDR2 FQGNSA.

This clone has just a few counts. The V call is TRBV18, the J call TRBJ2-3, with D possibly TRBD2 on 6 matching bases. V was pared by 1 base and J by 2 bases, with 10 bases between. Germline loops: CDR1 KGHSH, CDR2 LQKENI. The CDR3 runs to 15 residues. CDR3 residues: CASSPRRESTDTQYF. The CDR3 bases are TGTGCCAGCTCACCACGGCGGGAATCCACAGATACGCAGTATTTT. Drawing the rest from reference TRBV18 and TRBJ2-3, the complete variable domain is NAGVMQNPRHLVRRRGQEARLRCSPMKGHSHVYWYRQLPEEGLKFMVYLQKENIIDESGMPKERFSAEFPKEGPSILRIQQVVRGDSAAYFCASSPRRESTDTQYFGPGTRLTVL.

The chain combines TRBV28 with TRBJ1-6; 9 bases align to TRBD1. The CDR3 is 15 residues long. J gave up 5 bases and V 5 bases, and 4 bases lay outside the gene matches. Germline assignment: CDR1 MDHEN and CDR2 SYDVKM. For the CDR3, the DNA is TGTGCCAGCAGTCTCCGGGACAGGGATAATTCACCCCTCCACTTT. Protein sequence: CASSLRDRDNSPLHF.

The CDR3, as DNA: TGCAGCGTTGATGTGGGCCCTGCAACTAATGAAAAACTGTTTTTT. Amino acid sequence: CSVDVGPATNEKLFF. The chain is built from TRBV29-1 and TRBJ1-4; no clear D gene. V was shortened by 3 bases and J by 0 bases, with 11 bases between the two germline ends. The CDR3 is 15 residues long. CDR1 SQVTM and CDR2 ANQGSEA come from the germline V gene.

The rearrangement links TRBV19 to TRBJ2-7; D perhaps matches TRBD1 (6 bases). The CDR3 loop spans 15 amino acids. Trimming pared 4 bases from V and 3 bases from J, leaving 16 bases between. CDR1 LNHDA and CDR2 SQIVND come from the germline V gene (reference sequence). This chain's CDR3 is CASSSTGTLDYEQYF. In nucleotides, the CDR3 is TGTGCCAGTAGTAGCACCGGGACATTGGACTACGAGCAGTACTTC.

As concerns this clone: A much larger clone differs from this one at a single base, so this may be a read error. The chain carries TRBV27 and TRBJ1-5; D uncertain. CDR1 is MNHEY and CDR2 is SMNVEV in the germline V gene (reference sequence). CDR3 length: 12 amino acids. Trimming left V 6 bases short and J 0 bases short, with 3 bases between. This chain's CDR3 is CASSFSNQPQHF. The DNA for the CDR3 is TGTGCCAGCAGCTTTAGCAATCAGCCCCAGCATTTT.

This clone was picked up one time. The V gene is TRBV18, the J gene TRBJ2-1; D ambiguous. This CDR3 region has 13 residues. Trimming stripped 4 bases from V and 8 bases from J, with 12 bases between. The germline V gene encodes CDR1 KGHSH and CDR2 LQKENI. CDR3: CASSRRRTDEQFF. As DNA, the CDR3 is TGTGCCAGCTCACGGCGAAGAACAGATGAGCAGTTCTTC.

V gene TRBV28 combines with J gene TRBJ2-7; TRBD1 agrees at 7 bases. The germline V gene has CDR1 MDHEN and CDR2 SYDVKM. The CDR3 extends over 15 amino acids. J lost 3 bases, V lost 6 bases, and 11 bases had no gene match. In DNA form, the CDR3 reads TGTGCCAGCAGCCTTGGGACAGTAATCATCTACGAGCAGTACTTC. Amino acid sequence: CASSLGTVIIYEQYF.

The V and J genes are TRBV2 and TRBJ1-2; perhaps TRBD1 as D (6 bases). This CDR3 is built from 14 residues. Germline V CDR1 and CDR2: SNHLY, FYNNEI. The V end was cut by 2 bases, the J end by 4 bases, with 11 bases between. CDR3 amino acids: CASSETRTVYGYTF. The CDR3 DNA reads as TGTGCCAGCAGTGAAACTCGGACAGTCTATGGCTACACCTTC.

The table lists this clone with a count of one. The V gene is TRBV19, the J gene TRBJ1-2; no reliable D call. In germline, CDR1 is LNHDA, CDR2 SQIVND (reference sequence). Trimming took off 4 bases at V and 8 bases at J, with 11 bases between the two ends. This CDR3 has 12 residues. The CDR3 nucleotides read TGTGCCAGTAGTACCCGGGCGGGAGGCTACACCTTC. Translation: CASSTRAGGYTF.

V is TRBV28 and J is TRBJ1-1; D is possibly TRBD1 (6 bases). V was trimmed by 1 base and J by 4 bases, leaving 7 bases between them. Germline values: CDR1 MDHEN, CDR2 SYDVKM. This CDR3 region has 13 residues. The CDR3 DNA follows: TGTGCCAGCAGTTTATTAGGGGGCACTGAAGCTTTCTTT. This gives the protein CASSLLGGTEAFF.

This clone was detected once. The chain joins TRBV4-1 to TRBJ1-5; D uncertain. Trimming took off 2 bases at V and 1 base at J, with 9 bases between the two ends. Germline V gene data show CDR1 as MGHRA and CDR2 as YSYEKL. The CDR3 covers 15 residues. The DNA for the CDR3 is TGCGCCAGCAGCCAAAGTACAGTGAGCAATCAGCCCCAGCATTTT. This encodes CASSQSTVSNQPQHF.

To note about this clone: The same CDR3 also results from other DNA sequences found in this sample. The chain carries TRBV6-5 and TRBJ2-3, with 7 bases aligning to TRBD1. Germline CDR1 is MNHEY and CDR2 is SVGAGI. After removal of 3 bases from V and 1 base from J, the junction contained 1 base not matched to a gene. The CDR3 is made up of 14 amino acids. The CDR3 spells CASSYGQGTDTQYF. CDR3 DNA: TGTGCCAGCAGTTATGGACAGGGCACAGATACGCAGTATTTT.